The clone carrying this T cell receptor (beta chain) was seen repeatedly, ten times or more. Its specificity is unknown. The sample belongs to a study of CD8 T cells in ankylosing spondylitis. This CDR3 region has 13 residues. CDR1 and CDR2 from the germline V gene are SQVTM and ANQGSEA. Trimming removed 4 bases from V and 6 bases from J, with 12 bases in between. Each TCR beta library was made by quantitative 5'-RACE that incorporated molecular barcodes. TCRdb analysed the 5' RACE reads with MiXCR anew, one entry per CDR3 protein. In the table there are 300,000 to 350,000 distinct CDR3 sequences, roughly 10% of which are singletons. Overall study findings and caveats: Disease-linked clones were found to be CD8+ and relatively rare in peripheral blood. Earlier reports found some motif variants in synovial fluid and blood in reactive arthritis.

The rearrangement links TRBV29-1 to TRBJ2-2; TRBD2 might be the D (5 bases). The source of this sequence is a female donor with ankylosing spondylitis or in good health (not recorded which). The sample taken for sequencing was blood, either unsorted or a sorted T cell fraction (not recorded which). The CDR3 coding sequence is TGCAGCGTTGGACGAGATAGCGCCGGGGAGCTGTTTTTT. Translating gives CSVGRDSAGELFF.